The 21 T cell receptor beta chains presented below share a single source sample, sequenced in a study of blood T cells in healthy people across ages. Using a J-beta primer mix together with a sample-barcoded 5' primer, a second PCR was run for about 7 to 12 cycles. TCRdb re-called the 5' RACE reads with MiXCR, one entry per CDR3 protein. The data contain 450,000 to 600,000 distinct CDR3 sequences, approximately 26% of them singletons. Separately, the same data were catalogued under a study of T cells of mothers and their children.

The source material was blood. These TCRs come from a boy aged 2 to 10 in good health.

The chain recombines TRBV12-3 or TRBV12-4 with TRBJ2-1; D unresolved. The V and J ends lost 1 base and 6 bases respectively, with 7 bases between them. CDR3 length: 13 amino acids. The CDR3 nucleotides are TGTGCCAGCAGTTTAGGCGGAACCAATGAGCAGTTCTTC. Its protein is CASSLGGTNEQFF.

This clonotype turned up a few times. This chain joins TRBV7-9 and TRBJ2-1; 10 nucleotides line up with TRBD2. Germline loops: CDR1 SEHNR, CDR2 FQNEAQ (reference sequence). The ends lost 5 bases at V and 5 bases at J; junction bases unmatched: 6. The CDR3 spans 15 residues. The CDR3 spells CASSPSGSWDNEQFF. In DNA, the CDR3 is TGTGCCAGCAGCCCTAGCGGGAGTTGGGACAATGAGCAGTTCTTC.

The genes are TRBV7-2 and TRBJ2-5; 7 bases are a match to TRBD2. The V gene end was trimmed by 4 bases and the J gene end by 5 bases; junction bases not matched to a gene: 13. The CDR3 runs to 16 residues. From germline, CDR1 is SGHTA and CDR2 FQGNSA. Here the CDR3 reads CASSSNAGVSRETQYF. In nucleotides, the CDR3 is TGTGCCAGCAGCTCAAATGCGGGAGTATCGCGGGAGACCCAGTACTTC.

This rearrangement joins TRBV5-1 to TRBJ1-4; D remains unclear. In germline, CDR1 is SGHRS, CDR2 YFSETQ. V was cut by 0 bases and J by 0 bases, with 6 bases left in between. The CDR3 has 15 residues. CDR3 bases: TGCGCCAGCAGCTTGGCCGGAACAACTAATGAAAAACTGTTTTTT. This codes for CASSLAGTTNEKLFF. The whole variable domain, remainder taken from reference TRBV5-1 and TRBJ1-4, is KAGVTQTPRYLIKTRGQQVTLSCSPISGHRSVSWYQQTPGQGLQFLFEYFSETQRNKGNFPGRFSGRQFSNSRSEMNVSTLELGDSALYLCASSLAGTTNEKLFFGSGTQLSVL.

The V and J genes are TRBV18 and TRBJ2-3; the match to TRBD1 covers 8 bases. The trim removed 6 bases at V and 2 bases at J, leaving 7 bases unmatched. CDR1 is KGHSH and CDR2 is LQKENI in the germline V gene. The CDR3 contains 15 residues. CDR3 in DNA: TGTGCCAGCTCGCTCGCAGGGGGCTTCACAGATACGCAGTATTTT. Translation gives CASSLAGGFTDTQYF.

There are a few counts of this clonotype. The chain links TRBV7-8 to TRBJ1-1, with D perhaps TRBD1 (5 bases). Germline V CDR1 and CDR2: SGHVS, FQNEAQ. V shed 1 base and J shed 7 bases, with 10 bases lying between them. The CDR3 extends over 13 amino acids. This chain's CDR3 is CASSLVGVREAFF. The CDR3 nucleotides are TGTGCCAGCAGCTTAGTGGGGGTACGTGAAGCTTTCTTT.

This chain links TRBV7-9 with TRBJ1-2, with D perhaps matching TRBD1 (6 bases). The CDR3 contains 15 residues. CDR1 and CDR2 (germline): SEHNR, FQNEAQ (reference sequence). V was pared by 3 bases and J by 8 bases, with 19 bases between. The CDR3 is CASSLHSGGGSGYTF. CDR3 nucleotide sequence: TGTGCCAGCAGCTTGCACTCCGGAGGGGGTTCAGGCTACACCTTC. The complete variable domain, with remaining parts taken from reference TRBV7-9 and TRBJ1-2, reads DTGVSQNPRHKITKRGQNVTFRCDPISEHNRLYWYRQTLGQGPEFLTYFQNEAQLEKSRLLSDRFSAERPKGSFSTLEIQRTEQGDSAMYLCASSLHSGGGSGYTFGSGTRLTVV.

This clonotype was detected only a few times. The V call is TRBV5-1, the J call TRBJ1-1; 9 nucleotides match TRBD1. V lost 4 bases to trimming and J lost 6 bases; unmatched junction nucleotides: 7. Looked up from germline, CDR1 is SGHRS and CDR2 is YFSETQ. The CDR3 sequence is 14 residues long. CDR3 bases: TGCGCCAGCAGCGCGGGACAGGGAGGCGCTGAAGCTTTCTTT. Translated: CASSAGQGGAEAFF.

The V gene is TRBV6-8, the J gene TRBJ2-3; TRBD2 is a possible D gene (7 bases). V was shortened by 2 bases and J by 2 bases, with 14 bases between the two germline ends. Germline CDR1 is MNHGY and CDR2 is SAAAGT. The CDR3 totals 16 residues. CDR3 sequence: CASSYNGGPYTDTQYF. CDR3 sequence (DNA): TGTGCCAGCAGTTACAACGGGGGGCCGTACACAGATACGCAGTATTTT.

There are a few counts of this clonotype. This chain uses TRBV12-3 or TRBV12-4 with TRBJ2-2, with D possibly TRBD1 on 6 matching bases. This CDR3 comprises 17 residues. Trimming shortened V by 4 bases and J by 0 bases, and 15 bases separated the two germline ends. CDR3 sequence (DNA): TGTGCCAGCAGTTCGACCGACAGGAGTACGAACACCGGGGAGCTGTTTTTT. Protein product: CASSSTDRSTNTGELFF.

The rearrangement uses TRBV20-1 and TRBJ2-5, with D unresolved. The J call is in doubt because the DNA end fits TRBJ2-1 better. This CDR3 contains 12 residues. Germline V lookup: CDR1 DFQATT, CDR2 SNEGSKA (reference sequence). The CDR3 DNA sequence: TGCAGTGCTAGAGAGTTTAGGGTCGAGCAGTTCTTC. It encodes CSAREFRVEQFF.

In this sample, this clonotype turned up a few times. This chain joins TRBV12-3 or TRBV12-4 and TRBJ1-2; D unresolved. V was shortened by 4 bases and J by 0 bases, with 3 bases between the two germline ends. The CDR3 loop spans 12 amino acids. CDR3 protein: CASSSPNYGYTF. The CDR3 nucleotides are TGTGCCAGCAGTTCCCCTAACTATGGCTACACCTTC.

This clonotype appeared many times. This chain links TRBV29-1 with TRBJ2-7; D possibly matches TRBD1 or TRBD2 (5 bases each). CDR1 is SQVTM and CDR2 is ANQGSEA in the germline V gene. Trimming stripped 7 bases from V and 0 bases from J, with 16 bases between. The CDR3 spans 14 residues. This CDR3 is CSGETEVSSYEQYF. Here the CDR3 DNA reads TGCAGCGGGGAGACAGAAGTTAGCTCCTACGAGCAGTACTTC.

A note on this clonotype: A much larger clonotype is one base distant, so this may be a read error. The DNA for the CDR3 is TGTGCCAGCAGCTGGGAGAGCACAGATACGCAGTATTTT. Translating it yields CASSWESTDTQYF. J is TRBJ2-3 and V is TRBV7-2, with D possibly matching TRBD2 (5 bases). V was trimmed by 4 bases and J by 0 bases, leaving 5 bases between them. Germline V gene data show CDR1 as SGHTA and CDR2 as FQGNSA. The CDR3 loop spans 13 amino acids.

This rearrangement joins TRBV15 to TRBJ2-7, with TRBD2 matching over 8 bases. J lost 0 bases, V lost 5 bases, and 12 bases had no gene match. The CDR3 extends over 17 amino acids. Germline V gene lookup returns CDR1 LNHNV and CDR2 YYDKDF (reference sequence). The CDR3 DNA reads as TGTGCCACCAGCGAGGGCCCCAGCGGGAGCGCCTCCTACGAGCAGTACTTC. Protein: CATSEGPSGSASYEQYF.

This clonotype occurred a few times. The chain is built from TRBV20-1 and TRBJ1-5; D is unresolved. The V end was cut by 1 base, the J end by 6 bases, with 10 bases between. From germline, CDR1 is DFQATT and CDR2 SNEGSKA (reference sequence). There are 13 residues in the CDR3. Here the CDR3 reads CSARGELGQPQHF. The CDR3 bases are TGCAGTGCTAGAGGGGAACTCGGTCAGCCCCAGCATTTT.

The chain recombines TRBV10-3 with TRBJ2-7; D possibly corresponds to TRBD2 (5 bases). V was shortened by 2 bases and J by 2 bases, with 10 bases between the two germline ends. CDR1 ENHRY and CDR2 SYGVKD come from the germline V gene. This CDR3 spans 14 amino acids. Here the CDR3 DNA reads TGTGCCATCAGTGAGGGGCTAGCCCCCTACGAGCAGTACTTC. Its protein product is CAISEGLAPYEQYF.

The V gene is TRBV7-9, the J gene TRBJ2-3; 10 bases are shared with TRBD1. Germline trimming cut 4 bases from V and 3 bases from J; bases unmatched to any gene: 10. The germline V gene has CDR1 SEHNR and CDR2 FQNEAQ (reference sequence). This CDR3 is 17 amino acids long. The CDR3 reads CASSSSWTGGETDTQYF. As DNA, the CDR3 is TGTGCCAGCAGCTCCTCTTGGACAGGGGGAGAGACAGATACGCAGTATTTT. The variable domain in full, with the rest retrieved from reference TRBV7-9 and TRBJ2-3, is DTGVSQNPRHKITKRGQNVTFRCDPISEHNRLYWYRQTLGQGPEFLTYFQNEAQLEKSRLLSDRFSAERPKGSFSTLEIQRTEQGDSAMYLCASSSSWTGGETDTQYFGPGTRLTVL.

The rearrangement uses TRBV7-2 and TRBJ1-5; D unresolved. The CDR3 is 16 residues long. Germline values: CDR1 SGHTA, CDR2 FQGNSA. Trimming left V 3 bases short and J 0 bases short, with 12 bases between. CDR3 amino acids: CASSFLPMGSNQPQHF. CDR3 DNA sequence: TGTGCCAGCAGCTTCCTCCCCATGGGTAGCAATCAGCCCCAGCATTTT.

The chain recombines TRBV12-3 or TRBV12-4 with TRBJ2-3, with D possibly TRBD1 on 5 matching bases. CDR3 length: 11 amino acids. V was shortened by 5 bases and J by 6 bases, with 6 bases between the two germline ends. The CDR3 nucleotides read TGTGCCAGCAGTAAGGGGGATACGCAGTATTTT. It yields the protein CASSKGDTQYF.

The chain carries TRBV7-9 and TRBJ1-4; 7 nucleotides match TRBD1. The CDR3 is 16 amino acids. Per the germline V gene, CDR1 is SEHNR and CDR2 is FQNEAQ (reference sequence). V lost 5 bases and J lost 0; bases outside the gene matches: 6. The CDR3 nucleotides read TGTGCCAGCAGCCGCTTTCAGGGGGCAACTAATGAAAAACTGTTTTTT. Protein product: CASSRFQGATNEKLFF.